Following are 4 T cell receptor beta chains from one sample sequenced in a study of identical twins. TCRdb fed the 5' RACE reads into MiXCR, producing one record per CDR3 protein. Of approximately 490,000 distinct CDR3 sequences listed, around 22% are singletons. These data were also reused for a study on yellow fever vaccine responses in identical twins.

The sequencing sample was made of CD4+ T cells sorted from blood. The receptors here all came from a woman aged 18-29 years in good health.

J is TRBJ2-4 and V is TRBV6-2 or TRBV6-3, with a weak D call TRBD2 (6 bases). Trimming removed 2 bases at V and 5 bases at J, with 10 bases between. This CDR3 comprises 14 residues. The germline V gene encodes CDR1 MNHEY and CDR2 SVGEGT. CDR3 bases: TGTGCCAGCAGTTACGGGGGGATCCAAAACATTCAGTACTTC. This sequence encodes CASSYGGIQNIQYF.

This clonotype was counted only a few times. The genes are TRBV7-9 and TRBJ1-1, with TRBD1 matching over 10 bases. Losses at the gene ends were 5 bases for V and 3 bases for J; bases not matched to a gene: 6. Per the germline V gene, CDR1 is SEHNR and CDR2 is FQNEAQ (reference sequence). The CDR3 covers 15 residues. The CDR3: CASSPGTGDYTEAFF. The CDR3 DNA sequence: TGTGCCAGCAGCCCGGGGACAGGGGATTACACTGAAGCTTTCTTT.

This clonotype was observed a few times. V and J are TRBV12-3 or TRBV12-4 and TRBJ1-1, with a weak D call TRBD1 (6 bases). The CDR3 has 17 amino acids. Trimming shortened V by 2 bases and J by 0 bases, and 16 bases separated the two germline ends. CDR3: CASSLRLTGYMNTEAFF. The CDR3 nucleotides read TGTGCCAGCAGTTTAAGATTGACAGGATACATGAACACTGAAGCTTTCTTT.

The chain recombines TRBV20-1 with TRBJ2-3, with D unclear. CDR1 and CDR2 (germline): DFQATT, SNEGSKA (reference sequence). The CDR3 is made up of 14 amino acids. V was cut by 1 base and J by 4 bases, with 12 bases left in between. In DNA, the CDR3 is TGCAGTGCTAGAGGAATCGGCGGTGCAGATACGCAGTATTTT. Translation: CSARGIGGADTQYF.